This T cell receptor beta chain appears in the sequencing data of a study of T cell repertoires in cytomegalovirus infection. Across the whole study: Matching HLA type, along with CMV infection, was indicated by public TCR beta signatures. Notes on the study in general: HLA-C-restricted CMV-specific TCR beta clonotypes prevailed in the ex vivo response.

MiXCR was run by TCRdb on the reads, yielding one entry per CDR3 protein. The data show about 530,000 distinct CDR3 sequences, about 25% seen once. Remarks on this clonotype: Its antigen is as yet unknown. One junction end does not reproduce the germline sequence, and a read error may be involved.

Germline V gives CDR1 MGHRA, CDR2 YSYEKL. This CDR3 has 17 amino acids. This receptor was obtained from a human donor in good health (CMV status not recorded). Some clones in this sample may be carry-over from other donors' samples. Sequencing was done on a sample of PBMCs. The gene calls are TRBV4-1 and TRBJ2-5, with 10 bases aligning to TRBD2. The CDR3 nucleotides read TGTGCCAACAGCCAAGTTCAAACTAGCGGGAACCAAGAGACCCAGTACTTC. Amino acid sequence: CANSQVQTSGNQETQYF.